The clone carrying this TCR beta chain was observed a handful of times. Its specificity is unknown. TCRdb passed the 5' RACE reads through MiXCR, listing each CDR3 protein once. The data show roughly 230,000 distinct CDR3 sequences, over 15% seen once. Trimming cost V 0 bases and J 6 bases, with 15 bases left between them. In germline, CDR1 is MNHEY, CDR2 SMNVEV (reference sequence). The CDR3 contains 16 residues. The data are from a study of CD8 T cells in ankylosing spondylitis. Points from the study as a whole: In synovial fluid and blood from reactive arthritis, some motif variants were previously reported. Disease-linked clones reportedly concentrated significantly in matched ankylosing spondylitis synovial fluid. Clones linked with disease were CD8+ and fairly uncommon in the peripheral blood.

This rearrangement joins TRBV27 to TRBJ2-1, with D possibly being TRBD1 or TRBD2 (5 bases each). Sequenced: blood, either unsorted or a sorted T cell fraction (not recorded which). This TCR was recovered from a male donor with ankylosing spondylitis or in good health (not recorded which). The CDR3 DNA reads TGTGCCAGCAGTTTATCTTGGCCCCAGGGAGTCAATGAGCAGTTCTTC. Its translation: CASSLSWPQGVNEQFF.